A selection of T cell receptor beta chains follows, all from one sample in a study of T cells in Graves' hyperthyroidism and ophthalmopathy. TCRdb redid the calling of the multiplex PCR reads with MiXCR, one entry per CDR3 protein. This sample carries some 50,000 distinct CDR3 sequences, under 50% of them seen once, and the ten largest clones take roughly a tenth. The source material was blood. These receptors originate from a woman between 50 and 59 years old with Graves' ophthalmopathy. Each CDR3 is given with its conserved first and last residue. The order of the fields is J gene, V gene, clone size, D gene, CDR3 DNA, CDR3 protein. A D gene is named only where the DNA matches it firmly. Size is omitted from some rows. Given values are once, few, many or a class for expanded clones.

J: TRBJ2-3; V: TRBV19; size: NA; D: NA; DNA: TGTGCCAGTAGGGTCACAGATACGCAGTATTTT; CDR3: CASRVTDTQYF
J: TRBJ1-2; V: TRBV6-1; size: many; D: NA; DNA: TGTGCCAGCAGGAGGGGTGGCTACACCTTC; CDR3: CASRRGGYTF
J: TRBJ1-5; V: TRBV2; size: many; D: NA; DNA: TGTGCCAGCAGTTTCGGGGCCAATCAGCCCCAGCATTTT; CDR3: CASSFGANQPQHF
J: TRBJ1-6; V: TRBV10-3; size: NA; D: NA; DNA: TGTGCCATCAGTGAGCCAGGGGTGGAGTCACCCCTCCACTTT; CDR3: CAISEPGVESPLHF
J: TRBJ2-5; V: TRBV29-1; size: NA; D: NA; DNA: TGCAGCGTTAGGTTTGAGACCCAGTACTTC; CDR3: CSVRFETQYF
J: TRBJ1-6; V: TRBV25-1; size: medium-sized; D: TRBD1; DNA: TGTGCCAGCAGTGAGGGGACAGGGAATTCACCCCTCCACTTT; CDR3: CASSEGTGNSPLHF
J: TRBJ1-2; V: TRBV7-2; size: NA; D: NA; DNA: TGTGCCGGTGGGGGGGACGGGGTTGGCTACACCTTC; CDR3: CAGGGDGVGYTF
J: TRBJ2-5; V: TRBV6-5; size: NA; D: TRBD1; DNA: TGTGCCAGCAGACCCCCAGGGGGCAGGGAGACCCAGTACTTC; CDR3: CASRPPGGRETQYF
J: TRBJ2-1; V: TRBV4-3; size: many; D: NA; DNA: TGCGCCAGCAGCTCGGCGGCGCCTTACTACAATGAGCAGTTCTTC; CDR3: CASSSAAPYYNEQFF
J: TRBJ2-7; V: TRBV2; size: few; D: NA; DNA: TGTGCCAGCAGTGGATCAGGCTACGAGCAGTACTTC; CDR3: CASSGSGYEQYF
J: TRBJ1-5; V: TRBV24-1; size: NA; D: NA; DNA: TGTGCCACCAGTGGCTTAGGGATTCAGCCCCAGCATTTT; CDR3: CATSGLGIQPQHF
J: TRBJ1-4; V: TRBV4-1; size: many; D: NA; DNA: TGCGCCAGCAGCCAAGGTGTAGGGAGGAAGGCTAATGAAAAACTGTTTTTT; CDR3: CASSQGVGRKANEKLFF
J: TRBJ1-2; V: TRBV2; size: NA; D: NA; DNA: TGTGCCAGCAGTGGGCGGGGGGGTAGAGCTAACTATGGCTACACCTTC; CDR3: CASSGRGGRANYGYTF
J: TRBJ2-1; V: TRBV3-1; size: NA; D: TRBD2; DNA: TGTGCCAGCAGCCAAGATCTCCTAGCGGGGGGTGGTGAGCAGTTCTTC; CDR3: CASSQDLLAGGGEQFF
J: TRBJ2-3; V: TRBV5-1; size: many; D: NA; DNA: TGCGCCAGCAGCTTGGACAGTCCCACAGATACGCAGTATTTT; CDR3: CASSLDSPTDTQYF
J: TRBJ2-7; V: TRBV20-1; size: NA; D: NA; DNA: TGCAGTGCTAGAGACGAGCAGTACTTC; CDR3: CSARDEQYF
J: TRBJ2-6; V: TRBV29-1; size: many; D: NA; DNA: TGCAGCGTTGAGCAGGGGGGCTCTGGGGCCAACGTCCTGACTTTC; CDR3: CSVEQGGSGANVLTF
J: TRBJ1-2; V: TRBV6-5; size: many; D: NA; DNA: TGTGCCAGCAGTTACTCCCCTGGGAGTAACTATGGCTACACCTTC; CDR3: CASSYSPGSNYGYTF
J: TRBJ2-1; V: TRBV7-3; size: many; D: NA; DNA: TGTGCCAGCAGCGAGACTAGCTACAATGAGCAGTTCTTC; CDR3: CASSETSYNEQFF
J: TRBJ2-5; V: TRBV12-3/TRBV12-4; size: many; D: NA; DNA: TGTGCCAGCAGTCGGGACCCCGCTCTGACCCAGTACTTC; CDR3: CASSRDPALTQYF
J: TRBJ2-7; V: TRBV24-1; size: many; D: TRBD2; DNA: TGTGCCACCAGTGATGCCGGGACTAGCGGGCCCTCCTACGAGCAGTACTTC; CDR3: CATSDAGTSGPSYEQYF
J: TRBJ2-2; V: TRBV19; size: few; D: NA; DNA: TGTGCCAGCAGTTTAGTGGGTCTAGCAAACACCGGGGAGCTGTTTTTT; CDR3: CASSLVGLANTGELFF
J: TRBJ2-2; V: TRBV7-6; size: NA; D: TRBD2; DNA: TGTGCCAGCAGCTTTTGCGGGAGGGCCGGGGAGCTGTTTTTT; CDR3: CASSFCGRAGELFF
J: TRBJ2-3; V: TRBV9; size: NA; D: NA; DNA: TGTGCCAGCAGCGTAGCCGGGGGCGGGAGTCTAGATACGCAGTATTTT; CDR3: CASSVAGGGSLDTQYF
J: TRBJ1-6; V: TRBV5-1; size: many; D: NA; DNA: TGCGCCAGCAGTTTGGTGGGGACGGGGGGCTATTCACCCCTCCACTTT; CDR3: CASSLVGTGGYSPLHF
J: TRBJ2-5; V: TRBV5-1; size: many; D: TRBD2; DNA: TGCGCCAGCAGCTCGCCGGGACTAGCGGGGGGGCTCCAAGAGACCCAGTACTTC; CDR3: CASSSPGLAGGLQETQYF
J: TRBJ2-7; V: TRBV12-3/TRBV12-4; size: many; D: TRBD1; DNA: TGTGCCAGCAGGCGAGAACAGGGGAGCCACGAGCAGTACTTC; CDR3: CASRREQGSHEQYF
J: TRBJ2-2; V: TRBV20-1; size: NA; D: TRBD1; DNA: TGTAGTGCTAAGGACAGGCAACAAGAATCCTACACCGGGGAGCTGTTTTTT; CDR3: CSAKDRQQESYTGELFF
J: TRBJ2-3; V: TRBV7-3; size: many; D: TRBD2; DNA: TGTGCCAGTCCCTTAGCGGGAGGGATAGATACGCAGTATTTT; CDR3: CASPLAGGIDTQYF
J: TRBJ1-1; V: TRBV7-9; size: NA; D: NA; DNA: TGTCCCAGCAGCTTTCCCCCGCCGGGGGGCACTGAAGCCTTCTTT; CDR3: CPSSFPPPGGTEAFF
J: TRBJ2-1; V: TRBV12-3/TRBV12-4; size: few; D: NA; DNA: TGTGCCAGCAGTACCCTTGGCCGGGGGCTAGGAAATGAGCAGTTCTTC; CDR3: CASSTLGRGLGNEQFF
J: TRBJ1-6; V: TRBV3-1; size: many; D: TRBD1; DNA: TGTGCCAGCAGCCTGGGACAGGGGAATTCACCCCTCCACTTT; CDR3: CASSLGQGNSPLHF
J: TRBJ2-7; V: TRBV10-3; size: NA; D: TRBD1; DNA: TGTGCCATCAGTGAGCCTAACAGGGGGCCGTACGAGCAGTACTTC; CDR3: CAISEPNRGPYEQYF
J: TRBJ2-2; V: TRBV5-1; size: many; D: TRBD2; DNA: TGCGCCAGCAGCTTGGCTAGCGGGGGGACCGGGGAGCTGTTTTTT; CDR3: CASSLASGGTGELFF
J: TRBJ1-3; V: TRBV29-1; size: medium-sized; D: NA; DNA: TGCAGCGTTGTGGGCGGAAACACCATATATTTT; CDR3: CSVVGGNTIYF
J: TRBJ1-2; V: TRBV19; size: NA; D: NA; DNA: TGTGCCACTACCCCGGGACTGAATATGGGTAACTATGGCTACACCTTC; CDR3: CATTPGLNMGNYGYTF
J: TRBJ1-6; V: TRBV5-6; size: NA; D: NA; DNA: TGCGCCGGCAGCTTGGGGACTCGGTTAAGTTCACCCCTCCACTTT; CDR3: CAGSLGTRLSSPLHF
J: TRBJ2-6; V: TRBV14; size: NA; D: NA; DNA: TGTGCCAGCAGCCAAGGAAGGGGGGCCAACGTCCTGACTTTC; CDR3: CASSQGRGANVLTF